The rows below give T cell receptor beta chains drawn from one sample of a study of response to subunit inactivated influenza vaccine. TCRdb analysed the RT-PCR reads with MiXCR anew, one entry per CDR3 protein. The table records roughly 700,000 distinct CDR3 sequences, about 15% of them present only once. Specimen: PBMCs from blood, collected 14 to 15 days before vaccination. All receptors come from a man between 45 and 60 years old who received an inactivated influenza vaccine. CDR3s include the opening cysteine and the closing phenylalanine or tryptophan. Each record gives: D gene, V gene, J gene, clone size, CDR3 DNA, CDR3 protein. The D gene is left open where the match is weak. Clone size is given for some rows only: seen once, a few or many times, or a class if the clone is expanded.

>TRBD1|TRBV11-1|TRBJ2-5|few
TGTGCCAGCAGCAGTAAGACCGGGACAGGGCTTGATTTTCGGGAGACCCAGTACTTC
CASSSKTGTGLDFRETQYF
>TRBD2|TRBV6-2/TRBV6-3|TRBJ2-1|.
TGTGCCAGCAGTTACGGGACTAGCATCCATGAGCAGTTCTTC
CASSYGTSIHEQFF
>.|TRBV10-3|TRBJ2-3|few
TGTGCCATCAGTGAAGGGGGGGCCTTCACAGATACGCAGTATTTT
CAISEGGAFTDTQYF
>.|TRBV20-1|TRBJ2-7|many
TGCAGTGCTAGAAGGGACTTAACTGCTAGCGAGCAGTACTTC
CSARRDLTASEQYF
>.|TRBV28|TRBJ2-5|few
TGTGCCAGCAGTTTGAATTTTGGGCAGGAGACCCAGTACTTC
CASSLNFGQETQYF
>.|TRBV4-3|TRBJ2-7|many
TGCGCCAGCAGCCAAGATAAGTACTACGAGCAGTACTTC
CASSQDKYYEQYF
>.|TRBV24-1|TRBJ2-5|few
TGTGCCACCGGGACCCAAGAGACCCAGTACTTC
CATGTQETQYF
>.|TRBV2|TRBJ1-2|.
TGTGCCAGCCATCAGTTTGGGGGTGGCTACACCTTC
CASHQFGGGYTF
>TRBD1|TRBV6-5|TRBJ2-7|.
TGTGCCAGCAGTTCCGTAACCGGGACAGTGTCGGCGATGCAGTACTTC
CASSSVTGTVSAMQYF
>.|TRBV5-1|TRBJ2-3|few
TGCGCCAGCAGCCACGACAGGACAAATACGCAGTATTTT
CASSHDRTNTQYF
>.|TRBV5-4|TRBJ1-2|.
TGTGCCAGCAGCTTTTCAGAAAACTATGGCTACACCTTC
CASSFSENYGYTF
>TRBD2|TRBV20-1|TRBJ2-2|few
TGCAGTGCTCAGCCTAGCGGGTGGAATGCCGGGGAGCTGTTTTTT
CSAQPSGWNAGELFF
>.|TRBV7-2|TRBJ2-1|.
TGTGCCAGCAGCCAGGACTTGGCTGAGCAGTTCTTC
CASSQDLAEQFF
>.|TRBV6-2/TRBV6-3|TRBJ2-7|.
TGTGCCAGCAGTTACACTGAGGGATACGAGCAGTACTTC
CASSYTEGYEQYF
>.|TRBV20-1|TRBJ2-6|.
TGCAGTGCTAGAGATTATAGGGGCGATAGCTCTGGGGCCAACGTCCTGACTTTC
CSARDYRGDSSGANVLTF
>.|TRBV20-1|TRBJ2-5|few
TGCAGTGCTAGAGAGGGCACGCAAGAGACCCAGTACTTC
CSAREGTQETQYF
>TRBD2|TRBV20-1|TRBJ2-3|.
TGCAGTGCTAATCGGGGGGGCACAGATACGCAGTATTTT
CSANRGGTDTQYF
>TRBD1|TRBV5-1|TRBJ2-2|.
TGCGCCAGCAGCTCAAGACAGGGAACAAGCGGGGAGCTGTTTTTT
CASSSRQGTSGELFF
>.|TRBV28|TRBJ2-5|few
TGTGCCAGCAGTTTATTTCCGGCAGTGGAGGTGACCCAGTACTTC
CASSLFPAVEVTQYF
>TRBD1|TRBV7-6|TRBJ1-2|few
TGTGCCAGCAGCTCGGACAGGGGGATGGGCTACACCTTC
CASSSDRGMGYTF
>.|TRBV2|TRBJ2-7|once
TGTGCCAGCAGGGCCATTAGCGGCCAGCGGGAGCAGTACTTC
CASRAISGQREQYF
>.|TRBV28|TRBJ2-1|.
TGTGCCAGCAGTTTGCCTTCTAGCATCTCCTACAATGAGCAGTTCTTC
CASSLPSSISYNEQFF
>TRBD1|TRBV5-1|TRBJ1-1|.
TGCGCCAGCAGATCTCCGGGACAGGGGAACACTGAAGCTTTCTTT
CASRSPGQGNTEAFF
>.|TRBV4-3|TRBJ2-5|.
TGCGCCAGCAGCCAAGATCGTCTTAGGGGCTCTGAGACCCAGTACTTC
CASSQDRLRGSETQYF
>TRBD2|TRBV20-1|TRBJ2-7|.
TGCAGTGCTAGAGAACTAGCGGGAGTTTACGAGCAGTACTTC
CSARELAGVYEQYF
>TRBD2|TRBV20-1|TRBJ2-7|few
TGCAGTGCTTTCGGGGGGGCGGAGTCCTACGAGCAGTACTTC
CSAFGGAESYEQYF
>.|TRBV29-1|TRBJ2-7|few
TGCAGCGTTGCCACACGCCTTAGCTCCTACGAGCAGTACTTC
CSVATRLSSYEQYF